What follows is one T cell receptor beta chain and its context. Its cognate antigen is unknown. This sample was included in a study of cytomegalovirus exposure and HLA in healthy donors. There are 14 residues in the CDR3. Germline CDR1 SGHVS, CDR2 FNYEAQ. Germline trimming cut 2 bases from V and 7 bases from J; bases unmatched to any gene: 2. Both 60 Vbeta primers and 13 Jbeta primers went into the PCR. Sequencing was performed with immunoSEQ multiplex PCR; in TCRdb, only in-frame clones are kept and a portion is missing. This table holds about 160,000 clones, 70% to 80% found once. Overall study results and limits: In a later analysis, compared with equally common non-associated chains, HLA-associated beta chains were more expanded. Across donors, sequencing depth was assumed by presence/absence analyses to be roughly uniform. The listing of roughly 160 TCR beta chains classed them as cytomegalovirus-associated. On later analysis, the bulk of CMV-associated TCR beta chains appeared to be HLA-restricted.

The material sequenced was PBMCs. The source is a human donor in good health. V and J are TRBV7-6 and TRBJ1-6, with 7 bases that match TRBD1. CDR3 amino acids: CASSLYRGNSPLHF. The CDR3 DNA reads TGTGCCAGCAGCTTATACAGGGGAAATTCACCCCTCCACTTT.